The rows below give T cell receptor beta chains drawn from one sample of a study of vaccination effects on CD4 cells after COVID-19. No antigen is known for these receptors. Sequencing was performed with immunoSEQ multiplex PCR; in TCRdb, only in-frame clones are kept and a portion is missing. Of approximately 47,000 clones in the sample, 75% to 80% are singletons; the top ten hold about 10%. Sequenced material: CD4+ T cells from PBMCs cultured without peptide, taken before COVID-19 vaccination. All receptors derive from a human donor who had a prior SARS-CoV-2 infection. Both conserved end residues are part of each CDR3. The D gene is left open where the match is weak. Size values are once, few and many counts, or a class for expanded clones, and some rows have none.

cdr3_length: 14; d_call: -; v_call: TRBV5-1; clone_size: -; j_call: TRBJ2-5; cdr3_nt: TGCGCCAGCAGCTTGTCAAGGGTCCAAGAGACCCAGTACTTC; cdr3_aa: CASSLSRVQETQYF
cdr3_length: 15; d_call: TRBD1; v_call: TRBV30; clone_size: -; j_call: TRBJ1-6; cdr3_nt: TGTGCCTGGAGGGTTCCGGGGACAGGAAATTCACCCCTCCACTTT; cdr3_aa: CAWRVPGTGNSPLHF
cdr3_length: 16; d_call: -; v_call: TRBV10-3; clone_size: -; j_call: TRBJ2-2; cdr3_nt: TGTGCCATCAGTGAGTCTAACGGAGGGAACACCGGGGAGCTGTTTTTT; cdr3_aa: CAISESNGGNTGELFF
cdr3_length: 21; d_call: -; v_call: TRBV27; clone_size: -; j_call: TRBJ2-3; cdr3_nt: TGTGCCAGCAGACGACTAGCACTCTTCGACAGGACGAAGAACTACACAGATACGCAGTATTTT; cdr3_aa: CASRRLALFDRTKNYTDTQYF
cdr3_length: 16; d_call: -; v_call: TRBV4-1; clone_size: -; j_call: TRBJ1-6; cdr3_nt: TGCGCCAGCAGCCAAGTTGGCAGGGGACTGGATTCACCCCTCCACTTT; cdr3_aa: CASSQVGRGLDSPLHF
cdr3_length: 17; d_call: TRBD1; v_call: TRBV4-1; clone_size: few; j_call: TRBJ2-7; cdr3_nt: TGCGCCAGCAGTCGAAGAAAGTCGACAGGGGGTTCTCACGAGCAGTACTTC; cdr3_aa: CASSRRKSTGGSHEQYF
cdr3_length: 15; d_call: TRBD1; v_call: TRBV9; clone_size: -; j_call: TRBJ1-2; cdr3_nt: TGTGCCAGCAGCGTACTGGGACAGCCCAACTATGGCTACACCTTC; cdr3_aa: CASSVLGQPNYGYTF
cdr3_length: 15; d_call: TRBD1; v_call: TRBV7-9; clone_size: -; j_call: TRBJ2-1; cdr3_nt: TGTGCCAGCAGCCAGGGGACAGGAGGCTACAATGAGCAGTTCTTC; cdr3_aa: CASSQGTGGYNEQFF
cdr3_length: 12; d_call: -; v_call: TRBV5-1; clone_size: -; j_call: TRBJ2-7; cdr3_nt: TGCGCCAGCAGTTCGTCCTCCTACGAGCAGTACTTC; cdr3_aa: CASSSSSYEQYF
cdr3_length: 14; d_call: TRBD2; v_call: TRBV6-5; clone_size: -; j_call: TRBJ2-1; cdr3_nt: TGTGCCAGCAGGAAGCGGGGGGGCTTCAATGAGCAGTTCTTC; cdr3_aa: CASRKRGGFNEQFF
cdr3_length: 15; d_call: TRBD1; v_call: TRBV19; clone_size: -; j_call: TRBJ2-5; cdr3_nt: TGTGCCAGTAGGGGCCTAGGACAGGGAAGAGAGACCCAGTACTTC; cdr3_aa: CASRGLGQGRETQYF
cdr3_length: 10; d_call: -; v_call: TRBV20-1; clone_size: few; j_call: TRBJ1-1; cdr3_nt: TGCTTCAGTGATGGCACTGAAGCTTTCTTT; cdr3_aa: CFSDGTEAFF
cdr3_length: 17; d_call: -; v_call: TRBV24-1; clone_size: -; j_call: TRBJ1-4; cdr3_nt: TGTGCCACCAGTGATCCCCACTCGGGGGGGACTCGTGAAAAACTGTTTTTT; cdr3_aa: CATSDPHSGGTREKLFF
cdr3_length: 18; d_call: -; v_call: TRBV6-1; clone_size: -; j_call: TRBJ1-5; cdr3_nt: TGTGCCAGCAGAGAAGACCGGGGATCAAAGCGTAGCAATCAGCCCCAGCATTTT; cdr3_aa: CASREDRGSKRSNQPQHF
cdr3_length: 15; d_call: -; v_call: TRBV4-2; clone_size: -; j_call: TRBJ1-1; cdr3_nt: TGTGCCAGCAGCCGGGAGGGACACATGAACACTGAAGCTTTCTTT; cdr3_aa: CASSREGHMNTEAFF
cdr3_length: 17; d_call: -; v_call: TRBV29-1; clone_size: -; j_call: TRBJ2-3; cdr3_nt: TGCAGCGCCGCAAACGGCAGGGGTCCTTCTAGCACAGATACGCAGTATTTT; cdr3_aa: CSAANGRGPSSTDTQYF
cdr3_length: 16; d_call: TRBD2; v_call: TRBV3-1/TRBV3-2; clone_size: -; j_call: TRBJ2-1; cdr3_nt: TGTGCCAGCAGTCAGCCCCGGCGGGGGGGTTACAATGAGCAGTTCTTC; cdr3_aa: CASSQPRRGGYNEQFF
cdr3_length: 13; d_call: -; v_call: TRBV6-5; clone_size: few; j_call: TRBJ2-2; cdr3_nt: TGTGCCAGCAGGGGGCCGGGCACCGGGGAGCTGTTTTTT; cdr3_aa: CASRGPGTGELFF
cdr3_length: 21; d_call: TRBD2; v_call: TRBV5-1; clone_size: few; j_call: TRBJ2-2; cdr3_nt: TGCGCCAGCAGCTTGCCCGACTCCGGGACTAGCGGGAGAGGCGATTCCGGGGAGCTGTTTTTT; cdr3_aa: CASSLPDSGTSGRGDSGELFF
cdr3_length: 15; d_call: -; v_call: TRBV7-8; clone_size: -; j_call: TRBJ1-2; cdr3_nt: TGTGCCAGCAGCCCAATTCGGGGGGCTAACTATGGCTACACCTTC; cdr3_aa: CASSPIRGANYGYTF
cdr3_length: 15; d_call: TRBD1; v_call: TRBV23-1; clone_size: many; j_call: TRBJ2-7; cdr3_nt: TGCGCCAGCGATCTAAACTCAGGGGGCGGGTACGAGCAGTACTTC; cdr3_aa: CASDLNSGGGYEQYF
cdr3_length: 15; d_call: TRBD1; v_call: TRBV11-3; clone_size: -; j_call: TRBJ1-4; cdr3_nt: TGTGCCAGCAGCCGCCGGACAGGGGGTGGTGAAAAACTGTTTTTT; cdr3_aa: CASSRRTGGGEKLFF
cdr3_length: 14; d_call: -; v_call: TRBV2; clone_size: -; j_call: TRBJ1-4; cdr3_nt: TGTGCCAGCAGTGAAGGCAGGGATGGGGGAAAACTGTTTTTT; cdr3_aa: CASSEGRDGGKLFF
cdr3_length: 14; d_call: TRBD2; v_call: TRBV20-1; clone_size: -; j_call: TRBJ2-1; cdr3_nt: TGCAGTGCTAGTAGCGGGAGGGCGTTCGATGAGCAGTTCTTC; cdr3_aa: CSASSGRAFDEQFF
cdr3_length: 12; d_call: -; v_call: TRBV10-2; clone_size: -; j_call: TRBJ1-1; cdr3_nt: TGCGCCAGCAGTGACCTGAACACTGAAGCTTTCTTT; cdr3_aa: CASSDLNTEAFF
cdr3_length: 15; d_call: -; v_call: TRBV6-5; clone_size: -; j_call: TRBJ2-5; cdr3_nt: TGTGCCAGCAGTTACTCAACAGGGAATAGGGAGACCCAGTACTTC; cdr3_aa: CASSYSTGNRETQYF
cdr3_length: 15; d_call: -; v_call: TRBV7-8; clone_size: -; j_call: TRBJ1-3; cdr3_nt: TGTGCCAGCAGCTTAACACCAGGGGCTGGAAACACCATATATTTT; cdr3_aa: CASSLTPGAGNTIYF
cdr3_length: 14; d_call: -; v_call: TRBV3-1/TRBV3-2; clone_size: -; j_call: TRBJ1-2; cdr3_nt: TGTGCCAGCAGCCAAGTCGCAGGGGACTATGGCTACACCTTC; cdr3_aa: CASSQVAGDYGYTF
cdr3_length: 13; d_call: TRBD1; v_call: TRBV5-1; clone_size: -; j_call: TRBJ1-6; cdr3_nt: TGCGCCAGCAGCTGGACAGGTGATTCACCCCTCCACTTT; cdr3_aa: CASSWTGDSPLHF
cdr3_length: 15; d_call: TRBD1; v_call: TRBV12-5; clone_size: -; j_call: TRBJ1-6; cdr3_nt: TGTGCTAGTGCCTTCGGACAGGGAATAAATTCACCCCTCCACTTT; cdr3_aa: CASAFGQGINSPLHF
cdr3_length: 11; d_call: TRBD1; v_call: TRBV29-1; clone_size: -; j_call: TRBJ1-2; cdr3_nt: TGCAGCGTTGGCGCAGGGGGTGGCTACACCTTC; cdr3_aa: CSVGAGGGYTF
cdr3_length: 16; d_call: TRBD2; v_call: TRBV2; clone_size: -; j_call: TRBJ2-5; cdr3_nt: TGTGCCAGCAGCCCACGACTAGCGGGAGGGGAAGAGACCCAGTACTTC; cdr3_aa: CASSPRLAGGEETQYF
cdr3_length: 14; d_call: TRBD2; v_call: TRBV7-9; clone_size: -; j_call: TRBJ2-1; cdr3_nt: TGTGCCAGCAGCTTAGCGGGAGGGGTCGATGAGCAGTTCTTC; cdr3_aa: CASSLAGGVDEQFF
cdr3_length: 15; d_call: TRBD1; v_call: TRBV5-1; clone_size: -; j_call: TRBJ2-5; cdr3_nt: TGCGCCAGCAGCTATAACACAGGGGGCGGGGAGACCCAGTACTTC; cdr3_aa: CASSYNTGGGETQYF
cdr3_length: 16; d_call: -; v_call: TRBV18; clone_size: -; j_call: TRBJ2-5; cdr3_nt: TGTGCCAGCTCACCAAAGGCCGGGACGCCCGAAGAGACCCAGTACTTC; cdr3_aa: CASSPKAGTPEETQYF
cdr3_length: 15; d_call: TRBD2; v_call: TRBV5-1; clone_size: few; j_call: TRBJ2-1; cdr3_nt: TGCGCCAGCAGCTTGGTGGCGGGAGGGTACAATGAGCAGTTCTTC; cdr3_aa: CASSLVAGGYNEQFF
cdr3_length: 13; d_call: -; v_call: TRBV24-1; clone_size: few; j_call: TRBJ2-2; cdr3_nt: TGTGCCACCAGTGAGGATGGCACCGGGGAGCTGTTTTTT; cdr3_aa: CATSEDGTGELFF
cdr3_length: 15; d_call: TRBD2; v_call: TRBV6-5; clone_size: once; j_call: TRBJ2-3; cdr3_nt: TGTGCCAGCAGTTACTTGGTGGGGGGGTCAGATACGCAGTATTTT; cdr3_aa: CASSYLVGGSDTQYF
cdr3_length: 15; d_call: -; v_call: TRBV5-5; clone_size: -; j_call: TRBJ1-3; cdr3_nt: TGTGCCAGCAGCTTTTCCGTGGACCCGGGAAACACCATATATTTT; cdr3_aa: CASSFSVDPGNTIYF
cdr3_length: 15; d_call: TRBD1; v_call: TRBV9; clone_size: -; j_call: TRBJ1-2; cdr3_nt: TGTGCCAGCAGCACCGGGACAGCATCTAACTATGGCTACACCTTC; cdr3_aa: CASSTGTASNYGYTF
cdr3_length: 11; d_call: -; v_call: TRBV12-3/TRBV12-4; clone_size: -; j_call: TRBJ2-5; cdr3_nt: TGTGCCAGCAGTTCCGGGGAGACCCAGTACTTC; cdr3_aa: CASSSGETQYF
cdr3_length: 14; d_call: TRBD1; v_call: TRBV2; clone_size: -; j_call: TRBJ2-7; cdr3_nt: TGTGCCAGCAGCCCGGGACAGGGGACTGGGGAGCAGTACTTC; cdr3_aa: CASSPGQGTGEQYF
cdr3_length: 13; d_call: TRBD1; v_call: TRBV6-5; clone_size: once; j_call: TRBJ2-5; cdr3_nt: TGTGCCAGCAGAACAGGGGGCGGAGAGACCCAGTACTTC; cdr3_aa: CASRTGGGETQYF
cdr3_length: 16; d_call: TRBD2; v_call: TRBV11-2; clone_size: -; j_call: TRBJ2-5; cdr3_nt: TGTGCCAGCAGCTTAGATCGGGGCGGGGGGGCAGAGACCCAGTACTTC; cdr3_aa: CASSLDRGGGAETQYF